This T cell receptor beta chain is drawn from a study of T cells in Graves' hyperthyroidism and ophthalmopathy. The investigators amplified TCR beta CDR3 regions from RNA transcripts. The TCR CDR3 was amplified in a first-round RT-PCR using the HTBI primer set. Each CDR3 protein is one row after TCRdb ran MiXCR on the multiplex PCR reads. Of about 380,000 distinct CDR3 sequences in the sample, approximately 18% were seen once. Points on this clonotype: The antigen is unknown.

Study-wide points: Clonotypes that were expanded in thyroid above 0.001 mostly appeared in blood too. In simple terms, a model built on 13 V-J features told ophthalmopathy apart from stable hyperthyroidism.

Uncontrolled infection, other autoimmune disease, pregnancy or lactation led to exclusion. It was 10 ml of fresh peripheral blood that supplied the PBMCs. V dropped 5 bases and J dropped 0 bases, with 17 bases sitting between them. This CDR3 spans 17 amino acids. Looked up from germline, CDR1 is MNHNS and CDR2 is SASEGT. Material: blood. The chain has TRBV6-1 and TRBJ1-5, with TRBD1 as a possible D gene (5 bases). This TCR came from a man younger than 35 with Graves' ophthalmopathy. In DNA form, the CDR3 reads TGTGCCAGCAGTTTCATGGGGGAAGGACGTAGCAATCAGCCCCAGCATTTT. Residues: CASSFMGEGRSNQPQHF.